The 28 T cell receptor beta chains below all came from one sample that was sequenced in a study of molecular identifiers for immune sequencing clone quantification. TCRdb processed the PCR reads anew with MiXCR; each CDR3 protein has one entry. The table has about 510,000 distinct CDR3 sequences, about 21% seen once; the top ten hold 0.7% to 1%. Sequenced: naive CD8+ T cells from blood, with Jurkat cell RNA spiked in. Indicated subset: FACS-sorted CD8+CD4-CCR7+CD45RA+ naive T cells. All receptors come from a human donor in good health. Some libraries in this study had Jurkat cell RNA spiked in.

V gene TRBV3-1 combines with J gene TRBJ1-1; D possibly corresponds to TRBD1 (6 bases). Per germline, CDR1 LGHDT and CDR2 YNNKEL (reference sequence). Trimming removed 0 bases at V and 1 base at J, with 9 bases between. The length of the CDR3 is 15 residues. The chain's CDR3 is CASSQDGGPNTEAFF. The DNA for the CDR3 is TGTGCCAGCAGCCAAGATGGGGGGCCGAACACTGAAGCTTTCTTT.

The J gene is TRBJ1-1, the V gene TRBV9; 11 bases agree with TRBD1. Germline V gene data show CDR1 as SGDLS and CDR2 as YYNGEE. The ends lost 3 bases at V and 5 bases at J; junction bases unmatched: 9. The CDR3 totals 16 residues. This CDR3 reads CASSGGQGARWTEAFF. CDR3 nucleotides: TGTGCCAGCAGCGGCGGACAGGGGGCTAGGTGGACTGAAGCTTTCTTT.

As concerns this clonotype: Being one base from a much bigger clone, this may be a read error. The chain employs TRBV5-3 and TRBJ2-2, with TRBD1 as a possible D gene (5 bases). TRBV5-3 is an ORF; its function is uncertain. V was trimmed by 8 bases and J by 3 bases, leaving 14 bases between them. CDR3 size: 14 residues. For the CDR3, the DNA is TGTGCCAGCGGCTTGCCAGGGTACACCGGGGAGCTGTTTTTT. Its translation: CASGLPGYTGELFF.

Ten or more counts support this clonotype. The genes are TRBV28 and TRBJ2-7; 10 bases align to TRBD1. V trimming: 6 bases; J trimming: 4 bases; junction bases outside the gene matches: 15. Germline V CDR1 and CDR2: MDHEN, SYDVKM. This CDR3 has 17 residues. The CDR3 is CASSLTRFDRGLYEQYF. The CDR3 region has the DNA TGTGCCAGCAGCCTAACTCGATTCGACAGGGGGCTGTACGAGCAGTACTTC.

This clonotype showed up just a few times. This rearrangement joins TRBV27 to TRBJ1-5, with 10 bases that match TRBD1. Germline CDR1 and CDR2: MNHEY and SMNVEV (reference sequence). V shed 4 bases and J 4 bases; nucleotides not matched to a gene: 4. The CDR3 contains 15 residues. CDR3 nucleotide sequence: TGTGCCAGCAGTTATGGGACAGGGGAGAATCAGCCCCAGCATTTT. This translates into CASSYGTGENQPQHF.

This clonotype has a count of ten or more. V and J are TRBV7-9 and TRBJ2-5, with a tentative D call TRBD1 (5 bases). The CDR3 sequence is 16 residues long. Germline CDR1 SEHNR, CDR2 FQNEAQ (reference sequence). V was pared by 3 bases and J by 0 bases, with 14 bases between. CDR3 sequence: CASSFSPGPYQETQYF. The CDR3 coding sequence is TGTGCCAGCAGCTTTAGTCCAGGGCCGTACCAAGAGACCCAGTACTTC.

As concerns this clonotype: A single base separates this from a much larger clone, so it may be a read error. V and J are TRBV9 and TRBJ2-3, with TRBD2 matching over 14 bases. The CDR3 contains 17 residues. Looked up from germline, CDR1 is SGDLS and CDR2 is YYNGEE. The CDR3 loop is CASSRGLAGASTDTRYF. The CDR3 DNA reads TGTGCCAGCAGCAGGGGACTAGCGGGGGCGAGCACAGATACGCGGTATTTT.

This sequence joins TRBV2 and TRBJ2-7, with unresolved D. The CDR3 loop spans 16 amino acids. Looked up from germline, CDR1 is SNHLY and CDR2 is FYNNEI. With 6 bases removed from V and 3 bases from J, the gap between germline ends came to 21 bases. The CDR3 protein is CASSIPAGPAIYEQYF. The CDR3 DNA sequence: TGTGCCAGCAGCATTCCTGCAGGCCCCGCAATCTACGAGCAGTACTTC. The variable domain in full, completed from reference TRBV2 and TRBJ2-7, reads EPEVTQTPSHQVTQMGQEVILRCVPISNHLYFYWYRQILGQKVEFLVSFYNNEISEKSEIFDDQFSVERPDGSNFTLKIRSTKLEDSAMYFCASSIPAGPAIYEQYFGPGTRLTVT.

This clonotype has ten or more counts. The CDR3 is CATNSDRFPTDTQYF. In DNA form, the CDR3 reads TGTGCCACCAACAGTGACAGATTTCCCACAGATACGCAGTATTTT. The V gene is TRBV28, the J gene TRBJ2-3, with D possibly TRBD1 on 5 matching bases. With 10 bases removed from V and 2 bases from J, the gap between germline ends came to 19 bases. The germline V gene encodes CDR1 MDHEN and CDR2 SYDVKM. This CDR3 is built from 15 residues.

In this sample, this clonotype turned up many times. V gene TRBV29-1 combines with J gene TRBJ1-1; no clear D gene. Germline V gene data show CDR1 as SQVTM and CDR2 as ANQGSEA. The CDR3 runs to 10 residues. V lost 6 bases and J 7 bases, leaving 9 bases between the germline ends. CDR3 amino acids: CSVSLGEAFF. CDR3 nucleotide sequence: TGCAGCGTCAGCCTTGGTGAAGCTTTCTTT.

Only one count was recorded for this clonotype. A much bigger clone sits one base away, suggesting this may be a read error. CDR3 residues: CASSTLDRRNTDTQHF. The CDR3 bases are TGTGCCAGCAGTACGCTGGACAGACGAAACACAGATACGCAGCATTTT. The chain carries TRBV28 and TRBJ2-3, with D maybe TRBD1 (6 bases). The J call may be incorrect, as the DNA end agrees better with TRBJ1-5. Germline values: CDR1 MDHEN, CDR2 SYDVKM. The CDR3 totals 16 residues.

This clonotype was detected only a few times. The chain carries TRBV2 and TRBJ2-5, with D possibly matching TRBD1 (6 bases). This CDR3 has 16 residues. Per the germline V gene, CDR1 is SNHLY and CDR2 is FYNNEI. Trimming took 8 bases from V and 2 from J, leaving 21 bases between them. The CDR3 DNA is TGTGCCAGCTTCCGTAGTCCTGGACAGACTCAAGAGACCCAGTACTTC. Its translation: CASFRSPGQTQETQYF.

This clonotype was counted a few times. This rearrangement joins TRBV19 to TRBJ1-4; 9 bases agree with TRBD1. This CDR3 region has 14 residues. Germline-derived CDR1 and CDR2 are LNHDA and SQIVND (reference sequence). V dropped 6 bases and J dropped 8; count of bases not matched to a gene: 7. The CDR3 protein is CASSTGTGREKLFF. The CDR3 region has the DNA TGTGCCAGTAGCACCGGGACAGGGCGGGAAAAACTGTTTTTT. Full variable domain (outside the CDR3, taken from reference TRBV19 and TRBJ1-4): DGGITQSPKYLFRKEGQNVTLSCEQNLNHDAMYWYRQDPGQGLRLIYYSQIVNDFQKGDIAEGYSVSREKKESFPLTVTSAQKNPTAFYLCASSTGTGREKLFFGSGTQLSVL.

Regarding this clonotype: It may be a read error: a sequence one base away is much more abundant. The chain recombines TRBV5-1 with TRBJ2-3; D ambiguous. The CDR3 spans 14 residues. V lost 2 bases, J lost 2 bases, and 9 bases lay in between. Germline assignment: CDR1 SGHRS and CDR2 YFSETQ. The CDR3 region is CASSFLLDTDTQYF. CDR3 nucleotide sequence: TGCGCCAGCAGCTTCTTACTTGACACAGATACGCAGTATTTT.

Regarding this clonotype: This may be a read error, as it is one base from a much larger clone. The chain is built from TRBV5-3 and TRBJ1-5; weak D call: TRBD1 (5 bases). TRBV5-3 falls under the ORF class, with uncertain function. The CDR3 spans 12 residues. Here the CDR3 reads CASSMGLQPLHF. Here the CDR3 DNA reads TGTGCCAGCAGCATGGGGCTTCAGCCCCTGCATTTT.

Concerning this clonotype: Without the conserved terminal phenylalanine or tryptophan, this CDR3 likely stems from a read error. The chain combines TRBV5-3 with TRBJ2-2, with D possibly matching TRBD2 (7 bases). TRBV5-3 belongs to the ORF category, with a function that is uncertain. The CDR3 consists of 14 residues. The CDR3 nucleotides read TGTGCCAGCAGCTTTGCTAGCGGTGCCAGGGGGCTGTTTCTT. Amino acids: CASSFASGARGLFL.

A word on this clonotype: One base away lies a much larger clone, so this may be a sequencing read error. The V gene is TRBV27, the J gene TRBJ1-5, with a possible D match to TRBD1 (5 bases). Deletions cut 5 bases from V and 6 bases from J, with 14 bases between. Germline V lookup: CDR1 MNHEY, CDR2 SMNVEV (reference sequence). The CDR3 has 14 residues. Here the CDR3 DNA reads TGTGCCAGCAGTCCCCGTGGCGGGACTCAGCCCCAGCATTTT. Protein: CASSPRGGTQPQHF.

The genes are TRBV12-3 or TRBV12-4 and TRBJ2-5; TRBD1 matches at 7 bases. The junction had 10 bases not matched to a gene; V was cut back by 5 bases and J by 1 base. This CDR3 is built from 16 residues. The CDR3 DNA is TGTGCCAGCAGTCCCACGGACAGGCTCGCCCAAGAGACCCAGTACTTC. Translating gives CASSPTDRLAQETQYF.

As to this clonotype: Just one base apart from a much larger clone, this may be a read error. The conserved closing phenylalanine or tryptophan is absent in this CDR3, likely reflecting a read error. V usage is TRBV4-1 and J usage is TRBJ2-7; TRBD2 might be the D (5 bases). V was trimmed by 3 bases and J by 7 bases, leaving 13 bases between them. Germline V CDR1 and CDR2: MGHRA, YSYEKL. CDR3 length: 13 residues. As DNA, the CDR3 is TGCGCCAGCAGCCACGCACTAGATGAGGAGCAGTACTCC. Translated, it gives CASSHALDEEQYS.

This chain joins TRBV4-3 and TRBJ2-3; TRBD1 might be the D (5 bases). Germline loops: CDR1 LGHNA, CDR2 YSLEER. The CDR3 sequence is 17 residues long. V was trimmed by 0 bases and J by 3 bases, leaving 16 bases between them. CDR3 protein: CASSQDITPQVTDTQYF. CDR3 sequence (DNA): TGCGCCAGCAGCCAAGATATCACTCCACAGGTGACAGATACGCAGTATTTT.

This clonotype was counted a few times. The rearrangement uses TRBV11-2 and TRBJ2-1, with 11 positions matching TRBD2. V was clipped by 8 bases and J by 0 bases; unmatched bases: 9. This CDR3 spans 17 amino acids. Germline-derived CDR1 and CDR2 are SGHAT and FQNNGV. CDR3 protein: CASSGTSGPSSYNEQFF. CDR3 DNA: TGTGCCAGCTCCGGGACTAGCGGCCCGAGCTCCTACAATGAGCAGTTCTTC. Using reference TRBV11-2 and TRBJ2-1 for the parts outside the CDR3, the full variable domain is EAGVAQSPRYKIIEKRQSVAFWCNPISGHATLYWYQQILGQGPKLLIQFQNNGVVDDSQLPKDRFSAERLKGVDSTLKIQPAKLEDSAVYLCASSGTSGPSSYNEQFFGPGTRLTVL.

This clonotype was counted a few times. Mismatch with germline at one junction end may stem from a read error. The chain links TRBV7-7 to TRBJ2-5; perhaps TRBD2 as D (6 bases). CDR1 is SSHAT, CDR2 FNYEAQ, per germline (reference sequence). The CDR3 has 16 residues. The CDR3 nucleotides are TGTGCTAGCAGCTTATTGGAGGGAGGCCCACAAGAGACCCAGTACTTC. Translating it yields CASSLLEGGPQETQYF.

This clonotype was seen at least ten times. The chain combines TRBV29-1 with TRBJ1-2, with D unresolved. Trimming took 0 bases from V and 4 from J, leaving 15 bases between them. CDR3 length: 15 amino acids. Germline V gene sequence: CDR1 SQVTM, CDR2 ANQGSEA. CDR3 nucleotide sequence: TGCAGCGTTGAAGAGTGGTCGGCACTCGGCTATGGCTACACCTTC. Translated, it gives CSVEEWSALGYGYTF.

About this clonotype: Germline is not matched at one junction end, which may reflect a read error. The rearrangement joins TRBV6-2 or TRBV6-3 to TRBJ2-1; D not certain. The CDR3 spans 13 residues. Germline loops: CDR1 MNHEY, CDR2 SVGEGT. CDR3 in amino acids: CATQVGWYNEQLF. The DNA of the CDR3 is TGTGCCACCCAGGTAGGGTGGTACAATGAGCAGCTCTTC.

The chain has TRBV20-1 and TRBJ2-3; 10 nucleotides match TRBD2. The CDR3 covers 16 residues. Per the germline V gene, CDR1 is DFQATT and CDR2 is SNEGSKA (reference sequence). Germline trimming cut 0 bases from V and 1 base from J; bases unmatched to any gene: 4. In nucleotides, the CDR3 is TGCAGTGCTAGAGATTGGACTAGCGGCCGCACAGATACGCAGTATTTT. This gives the protein CSARDWTSGRTDTQYF.

This clonotype has a handful of counts. The chain uses TRBV29-1 and TRBJ2-7, with D perhaps TRBD2 (5 bases). CDR1 and CDR2 from the germline V gene are SQVTM and ANQGSEA. Trimming took 4 bases from V and 1 from J, leaving 14 bases between them. CDR3 size: 14 residues. The CDR3 reads CSVAFSPGSYEQYF. The CDR3 DNA is TGCAGCGTTGCCTTCTCCCCGGGATCCTACGAGCAGTACTTC.

V and J are TRBV20-1 and TRBJ2-2, with a weak D call TRBD2 (5 bases). The CDR3 contains 13 residues. In germline, CDR1 is DFQATT, CDR2 SNEGSKA (reference sequence). V lost 3 bases, J lost 6 bases, and 11 bases lay in between. The CDR3 sequence is CSASDSRAGELFF. The CDR3 nucleotides are TGCAGTGCTAGTGACTCGAGGGCCGGGGAGCTGTTTTTT.

The V and J genes are TRBV2 and TRBJ2-3, with D hard to call. The germline V gene encodes CDR1 SNHLY and CDR2 FYNNEI. The CDR3 consists of 14 residues. Between the trimmed V and J ends, which lost 1 base and 1 base, there was a span of 6 bases. The CDR3 loop is CASSEGARTDTQYF. For the CDR3, the DNA is TGTGCCAGCAGTGAAGGGGCCCGCACAGATACGCAGTATTTT.